This T cell receptor (beta chain) was found in a study of cytomegalovirus exposure and HLA in healthy donors. The germline V and J ends were trimmed by 4 bases and 11 bases, with 20 bases remaining between them. This CDR3 comprises 14 residues. Germline CDR1 reads SGHAT; CDR2 reads FQNNGV. Note on this clone: No antigen is known for it.

It was with 60 Vbeta and 13 Jbeta primers that the PCR ran. The table came from immunoSEQ multiplex PCR; TCRdb's copy has only in-frame clones and leaves some out. The sample lists about 67,000 clones; approximately 81% were seen once. Whole-study findings and limits: Later analysis identified several of the most significant clusters that appeared linked to common viral pathogens. Published work reported that the classifier diagnosed cytomegalovirus status with high specificity and sensitivity. According to an earlier analysis, most TCR beta V segments yielded productive rearrangements about 90% or about 30% of the time.

Sequencing input: PBMCs. This sequence joins TRBV11-2 and TRBJ1-1; D possibly corresponds to TRBD1 (5 bases). This receptor was taken from a woman aged 30 to 39 in good health and CMV-seronegative. The CDR3 reads CASSWGVASNDAFF. CDR3 nucleotide sequence: TGTGCCAGCAGCTGGGGGGTGGCCTCAAATGACGCTTTCTTT.